This T cell receptor beta chain was retrieved from a study of human T cells and chemical hapten exposure. Authors' methods: Sample TCR totals centred on a median of 95,638, ranging about 20,000 to 750,000. MiXCR, run by TCRdb on the RACE reads, gives a single entry per CDR3 protein. These V and J calls derive from TCRdb rather than the authors' analysis. Among approximately 97,000 distinct CDR3 sequences, around 10% were seen once, and the ten largest hold 2.5% to 4%. General observations from the study: Sensitization with DPC brought no change to TCRs above 1 in 1000 in frequency.

This clonotype was seen more than once but under ten times. Its antigen is unidentified. Noted time point: patch test 2, 6 weeks after DPC sensitization. Specified treatment: therapeutic diphenylcyclopropenone sensitization with weekly scalp DPC. This clonotype was obtained from a woman aged 40 to 49 with alopecia areata. Some clones in this sample may be carry-over from other donors' samples. The material was whole blood, obtained in connection with sensitization to the hapten diphenylcyclopropenone (DPC).

This chain's CDR3 is CASSPGTSGRSTGELFF. The DNA of the CDR3 is TGTGCCAGCAGCCCGGGGACTAGCGGGAGGTCCACCGGGGAGCTGTTTTTT. The rearrangement joins TRBV7-2 to TRBJ2-2, with 15 bases matching TRBD2. CDR3 length: 17 residues. Germline CDR1 reads SGHTA; CDR2 reads FQGNSA. Trimming cost V 5 bases and J 4 bases; bases outside gene matches: 5.